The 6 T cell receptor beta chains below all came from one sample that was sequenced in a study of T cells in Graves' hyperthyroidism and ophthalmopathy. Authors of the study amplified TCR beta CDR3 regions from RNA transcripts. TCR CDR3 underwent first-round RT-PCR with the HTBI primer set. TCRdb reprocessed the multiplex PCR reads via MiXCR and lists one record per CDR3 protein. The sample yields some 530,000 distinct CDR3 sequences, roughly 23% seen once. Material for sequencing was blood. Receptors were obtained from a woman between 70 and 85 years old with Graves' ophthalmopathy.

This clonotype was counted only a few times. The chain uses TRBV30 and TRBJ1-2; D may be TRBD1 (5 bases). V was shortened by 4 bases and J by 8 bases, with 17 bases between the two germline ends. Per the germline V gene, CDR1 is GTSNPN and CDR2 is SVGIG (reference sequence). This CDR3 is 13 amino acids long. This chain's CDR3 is CAWNWASGAGYTF. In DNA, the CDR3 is TGTGCCTGGAATTGGGCTTCTGGGGCAGGCTACACCTTC.

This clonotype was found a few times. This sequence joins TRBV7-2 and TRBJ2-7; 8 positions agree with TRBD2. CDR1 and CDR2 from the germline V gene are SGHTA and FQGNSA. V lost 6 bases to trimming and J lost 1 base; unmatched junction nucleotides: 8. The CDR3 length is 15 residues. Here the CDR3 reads CASSQIAGISYEQYF. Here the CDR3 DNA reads TGTGCCAGCAGTCAAATAGCGGGGATTTCCTACGAGCAGTACTTC.

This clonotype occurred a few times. The CDR3 region is CASSSGGGTLHF. As DNA, the CDR3 is TGTGCCAGCAGCTCCGGAGGGGGAACCCTCCACTTT. The V and J genes are TRBV7-9 and TRBJ1-6, with D perhaps TRBD1 (6 bases). Germline values: CDR1 SEHNR, CDR2 FQNEAQ (reference sequence). CDR3 length equals 12 residues. The V gene lost 4 bases and the J gene lost 14 bases, with 12 bases spanning the gap.

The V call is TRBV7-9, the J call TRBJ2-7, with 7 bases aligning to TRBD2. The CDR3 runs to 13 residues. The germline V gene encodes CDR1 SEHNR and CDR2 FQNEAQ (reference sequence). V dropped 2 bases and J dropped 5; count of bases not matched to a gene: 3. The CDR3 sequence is CASSLKRGHEQYF. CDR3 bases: TGTGCCAGCAGCTTAAAGCGGGGACACGAGCAGTACTTC.

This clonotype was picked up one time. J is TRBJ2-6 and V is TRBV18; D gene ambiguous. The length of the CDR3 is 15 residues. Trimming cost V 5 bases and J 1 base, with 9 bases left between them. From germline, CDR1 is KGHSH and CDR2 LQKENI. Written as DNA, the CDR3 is TGTGCCAGCTCAAACCGCAGGTCTGGGGCCAACGTCCTGACTTTC. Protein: CASSNRRSGANVLTF.

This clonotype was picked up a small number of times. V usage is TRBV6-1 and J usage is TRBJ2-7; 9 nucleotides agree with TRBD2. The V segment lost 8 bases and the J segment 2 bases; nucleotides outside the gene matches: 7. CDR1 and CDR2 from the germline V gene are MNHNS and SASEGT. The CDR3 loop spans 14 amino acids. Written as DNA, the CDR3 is TGTGCCAGCGGGTTAGCGGGAGTCCCCTACGAGCAGTACTTC. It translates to CASGLAGVPYEQYF.